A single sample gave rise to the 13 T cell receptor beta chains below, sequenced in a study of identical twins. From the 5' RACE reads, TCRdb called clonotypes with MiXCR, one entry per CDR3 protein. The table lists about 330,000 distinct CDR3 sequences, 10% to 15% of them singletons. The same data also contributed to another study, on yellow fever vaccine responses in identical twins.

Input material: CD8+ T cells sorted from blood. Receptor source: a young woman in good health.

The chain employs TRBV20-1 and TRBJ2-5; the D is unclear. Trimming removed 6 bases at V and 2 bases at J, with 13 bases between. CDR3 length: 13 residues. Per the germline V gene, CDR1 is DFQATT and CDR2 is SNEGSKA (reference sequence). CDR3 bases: TGCAGTGCCGAACACCTTCAACAAGAGACCCAGTACTTC. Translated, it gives CSAEHLQQETQYF.

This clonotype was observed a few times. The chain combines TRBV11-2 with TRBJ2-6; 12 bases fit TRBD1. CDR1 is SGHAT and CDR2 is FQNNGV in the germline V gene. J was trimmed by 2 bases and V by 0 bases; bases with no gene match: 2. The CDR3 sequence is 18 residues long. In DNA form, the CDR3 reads TGTGCCAGCAGCTTAGAGGGGACAGGGGGCGCTGGGGCCAACGTCCTGACTTTC. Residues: CASSLEGTGGAGANVLTF.

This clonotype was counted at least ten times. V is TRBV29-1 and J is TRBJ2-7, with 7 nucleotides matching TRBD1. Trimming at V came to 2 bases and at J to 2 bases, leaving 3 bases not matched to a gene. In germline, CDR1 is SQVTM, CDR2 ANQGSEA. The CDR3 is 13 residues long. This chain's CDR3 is CSVERDSPYEQYF. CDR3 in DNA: TGCAGCGTTGAAAGGGACAGCCCCTACGAGCAGTACTTC.

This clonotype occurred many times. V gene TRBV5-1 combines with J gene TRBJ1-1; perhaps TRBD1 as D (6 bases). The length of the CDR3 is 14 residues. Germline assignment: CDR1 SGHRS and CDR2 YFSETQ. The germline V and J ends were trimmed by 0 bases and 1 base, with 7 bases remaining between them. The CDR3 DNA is TGCGCCAGCAGCTTGGCACAGGGGAACACTGAAGCTTTCTTT. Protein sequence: CASSLAQGNTEAFF.

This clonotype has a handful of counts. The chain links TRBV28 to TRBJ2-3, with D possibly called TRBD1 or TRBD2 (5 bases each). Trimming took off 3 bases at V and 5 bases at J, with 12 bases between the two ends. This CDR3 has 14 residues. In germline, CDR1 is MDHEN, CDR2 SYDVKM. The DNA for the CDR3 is TGTGCCAGCAGTTTGGGGACGGACCTAGATACGCAGTATTTT. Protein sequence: CASSLGTDLDTQYF.

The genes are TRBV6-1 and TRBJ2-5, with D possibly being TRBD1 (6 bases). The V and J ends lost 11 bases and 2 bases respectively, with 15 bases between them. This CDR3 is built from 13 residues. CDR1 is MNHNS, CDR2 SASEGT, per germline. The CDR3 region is CAGADRTQETQYF. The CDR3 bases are TGTGCCGGAGCAGACAGGACACAAGAGACCCAGTACTTC.

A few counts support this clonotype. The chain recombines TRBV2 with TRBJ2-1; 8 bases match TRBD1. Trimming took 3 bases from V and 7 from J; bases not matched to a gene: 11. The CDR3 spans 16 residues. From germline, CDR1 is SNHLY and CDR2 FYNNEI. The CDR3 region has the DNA TGTGCCAGCAGTGACCTAGGACAGGGCGGTAGGAATGAGCAGTTCTTC. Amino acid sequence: CASSDLGQGGRNEQFF.

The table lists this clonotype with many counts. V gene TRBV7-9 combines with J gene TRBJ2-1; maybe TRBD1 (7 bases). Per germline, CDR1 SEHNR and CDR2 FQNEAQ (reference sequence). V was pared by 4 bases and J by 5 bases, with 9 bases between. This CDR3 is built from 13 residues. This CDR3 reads CASSSRGDNEQFF. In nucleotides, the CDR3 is TGTGCCAGCAGCTCCAGGGGGGACAATGAGCAGTTCTTC.

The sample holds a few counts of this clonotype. The DNA for the CDR3 is TGTGCCAGCAGTTTTGGGACATGGGAGACCCAGTACTTC. Its protein product is CASSFGTWETQYF. V and J are TRBV28 and TRBJ2-5, with D possibly being TRBD1 (6 bases). V lost 3 bases, J lost 5 bases, and 10 bases lay in between. Germline CDR1 reads MDHEN; CDR2 reads SYDVKM. CDR3 length: 13 residues.

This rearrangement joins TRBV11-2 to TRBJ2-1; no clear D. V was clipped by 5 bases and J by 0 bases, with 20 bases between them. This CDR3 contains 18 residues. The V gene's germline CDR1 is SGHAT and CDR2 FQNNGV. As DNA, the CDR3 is TGTGCCAGCAGCCCCCCGGCATTCACCACGAGCTCCTACAATGAGCAGTTCTTC. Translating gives CASSPPAFTTSSYNEQFF.

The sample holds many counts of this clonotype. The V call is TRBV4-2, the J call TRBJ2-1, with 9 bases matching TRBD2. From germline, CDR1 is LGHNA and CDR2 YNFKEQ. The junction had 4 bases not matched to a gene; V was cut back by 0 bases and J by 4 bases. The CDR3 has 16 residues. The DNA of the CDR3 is TGTGCCAGCAGCCAAGATCCAGCGGGAGGTTACAATGAGCAGTTCTTC. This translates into CASSQDPAGGYNEQFF.

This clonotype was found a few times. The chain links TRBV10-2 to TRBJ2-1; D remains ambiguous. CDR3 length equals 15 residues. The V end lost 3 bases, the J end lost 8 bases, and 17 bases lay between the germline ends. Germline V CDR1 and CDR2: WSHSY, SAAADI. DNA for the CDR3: TGCGCCAGCAGTGATGCTGACTCCTCCTGGGATGAGCAGTTCTTC. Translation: CASSDADSSWDEQFF.

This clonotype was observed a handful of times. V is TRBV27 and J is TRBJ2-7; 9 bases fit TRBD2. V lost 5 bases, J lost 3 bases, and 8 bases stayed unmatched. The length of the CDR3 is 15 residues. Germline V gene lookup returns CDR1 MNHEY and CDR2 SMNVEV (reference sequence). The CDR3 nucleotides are TGTGCCAGCAGTACCCTAGCGGGACCTTACTACGAGCAGTACTTC. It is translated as CASSTLAGPYYEQYF.